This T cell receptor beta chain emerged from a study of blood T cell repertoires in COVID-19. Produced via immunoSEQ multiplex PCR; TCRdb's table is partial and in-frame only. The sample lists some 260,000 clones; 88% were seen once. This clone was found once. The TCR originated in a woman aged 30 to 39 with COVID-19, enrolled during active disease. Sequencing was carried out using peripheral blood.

The CDR3 region is CASSQEGIAGGRSGNIQYF. CDR3 nucleotide sequence: TGTGCCAGCAGCCAAGAAGGAATAGCGGGAGGGCGGTCTGGGAACATTCAGTACTTC. J is TRBJ2-4 and V is TRBV3-1 (or the pseudogene TRBV3-2); 11 bases are shared with TRBD2. The CDR3 runs to 19 residues. V dropped 0 bases and J dropped 7; count of bases not matched to a gene: 14. The germline V gene has CDR1 LGHDT and CDR2 YNNKEL (reference sequence).